Presented here are 14 T cell receptor beta chains from one specimen sequenced in a study of T cells in women clearing cervical HPV infection. Sequenced by immunoSEQ multiplex PCR; TCRdb stores in-frame clones only, minus some. This sample's table has roughly 42,000 clones. Input material: blood buffy coat. These receptors were taken from a woman aged 18 to 75 with a cervical HPV16 infection that either progressed to CIN3+ or cleared (not recorded which).

Worth noting for this clone: The missing CDR3 end, 3 residues past where the read stops, is filled in from the germline J gene. The chain uses TRBV5-4 and TRBJ1-4; D remains unclear. Trimming took off 0 bases at V and 6 bases at J, with 6 bases between the two ends. The CDR3 runs 13 residues. From germline, CDR1 is SGHNT and CDR2 YYREEE (reference sequence). The CDR3 bases that were read are TGTGCCAGCAGCTTGGCGGTTGATGAAAAA. This encodes CASSLAVDEK. In full, the CDR3 is CASSLAVDEKLFF.

With regard to this clone: With the read ending 3 residues before the CDR3 end, the germline J gene is used to fill in that end. This chain joins TRBV19 and TRBJ2-7, with 7 positions matching TRBD1. The CDR3 spans 14 residues. The V gene end was trimmed by 5 bases and the J gene end by 2 bases; junction bases not matched to a gene: 6. In germline, CDR1 is LNHDA, CDR2 SQIVND (reference sequence). This chain's CDR3 is CASSRQGNTYEQYF. The covered CDR3 bases are TGTGCCAGTAGTCGACAGGGAAATACCTACGAG.

About this clone: The read terminates 3 residues ahead of where the CDR3 ends, so the germline J gene completes it. V and J are TRBV20-1 and TRBJ2-2; 12 bases are a match to TRBD2. The CDR3 has 15 amino acids. The germline V gene has CDR1 DFQATT and CDR2 SNEGSKA (reference sequence). The V gene end was trimmed by 1 base and the J gene end by 5 bases; junction bases not matched to a gene: 2. CDR3 DNA (partial): TGCAGTGCTAGAGGACTAGCGGGGGCTACCGGGGAG. This sequence encodes CSARGLAGATGE. The complete CDR3 sequence is CSARGLAGATGELFF.

CDR3 in amino acids: CASSQGSFVNYGYTF. CDR3 DNA, as far as it was read: TGTGCCAGCAGCCAAGGTTCCTTTGTAAACTATGGC. This chain connects TRBV14 to TRBJ1-2, with D unresolved. The read is 3 residues too short to cover the CDR3 end, so that end is filled in from the germline J gene. V shed 1 base and J shed 2 bases, with 11 bases lying between them. CDR1 SGHDN and CDR2 FVKESK come from the germline V gene. This CDR3 is built from 15 residues.

A remark on this clone: Coverage ceases 3 residues before the CDR3 finishes, and the germline J gene fills in the end. The chain joins TRBV20-1 to TRBJ2-1; 11 bases agree with TRBD2. Germline V gene sequence: CDR1 DFQATT, CDR2 SNEGSKA (reference sequence). This CDR3 contains 15 residues. The trim removed 6 bases at V and 4 bases at J, leaving 8 bases unmatched. The covered CDR3 bases are TGCAGTGCCCAACTAGCGGGGGATCCATACAATGAG. Amino acid sequence: CSAQLAGDPYNE. The whole CDR3 sequence is CSAQLAGDPYNEQFF.

Comments on this clone: The read ends 3 residues shy of where the CDR3 ends; the end is completed using the germline J gene. The chain recombines TRBV2 with TRBJ2-5; possibly TRBD2 for D (5 bases). Trimming removed 5 bases from V and 5 bases from J, with 18 bases in between. Germline lookup yields CDR1 SNHLY and CDR2 FYNNEI. The CDR3 is 15 amino acids. Here the CDR3 reads CASSPDRTRIETQYF. The sequenced part of the CDR3 DNA is TGTGCCAGCAGTCCGGACCGTACTAGGATCGAGACC.

In the case of this clone: The observed sequence ends 3 residues before the CDR3 terminus, with the missing tail filled in from the germline J gene. The genes are TRBV19 and TRBJ1-2; no firm D call. Germline V gene lookup returns CDR1 LNHDA and CDR2 SQIVND (reference sequence). V shed 3 bases and J shed 2 bases, with 10 bases lying between them. This CDR3 spans 14 amino acids. This CDR3 is CASSIRGQNYGYTF. Incomplete CDR3 DNA: TGTGCCAGTAGTATTCGAGGGCAGAACTATGGC.

Here the CDR3 reads CASSSYGGGETQYF. CDR3 DNA (partial): TGTGCCAGCAGCTCCTACGGCGGGGGGGAGACC. The chain has TRBV12-3 or TRBV12-4 and TRBJ2-5; 8 bases match TRBD2. The read falls 3 residues short of the CDR3 end, and the missing part is taken from the germline J gene. The length of the CDR3 is 14 residues. Trimming at V came to 6 bases and at J to 5 bases, leaving 8 bases not matched to a gene.

Comment on this clone: Read coverage stops 3 residues before the CDR3 terminus; the germline J gene supplies the remainder. This chain uses TRBV6-4 with TRBJ2-7, with a tentative D call TRBD1 (5 bases). V gave up 6 bases and J gave up 5 bases, with 11 bases separating them. This CDR3 region has 12 residues. CDR1 and CDR2 (germline): MRHNA, SNTAGT. The part of the CDR3 DNA that was read is TGTGCCAGCAGCCGGTTACAGGACGAG. Protein sequence: CASSRLQDE. The whole CDR3 protein is CASSRLQDEQYF.

Note on this clone: Coverage ceases 3 residues before the CDR3 finishes, and the germline J gene fills in the end. The chain has TRBV20-1 and TRBJ2-1, with 9 positions matching TRBD2. CDR3 length: 15 residues. The J segment lost 4 bases and the V segment lost 6 bases, leaving 10 bases of the junction unmatched. CDR1 is DFQATT and CDR2 is SNEGSKA in the germline V gene (reference sequence). CDR3 loop: CSATRRGGQYNEQFF. The CDR3 bases that were read are TGCAGTGCAACCCGGCGGGGGGGCCAATACAATGAG.

As regards this clone: The CDR3 end is not reached by the read, which stops 3 residues before it; the germline J gene fills it in. The chain joins TRBV10-1 to TRBJ2-5; the D gene is possibly TRBD2 (5 bases). The V gene lost 6 bases and the J gene lost 0 bases, with 17 bases spanning the gap. This CDR3 region has 16 residues. Per germline, CDR1 WNHNN and CDR2 SYGVQD (reference sequence). CDR3 DNA, as far as it was read: TGCGCCAGCAGAGCCGCGGGTAGAGCCTACCAAGAGACC. Protein: CASRAAGRAYQET. The CDR3, in full, reads CASRAAGRAYQETQYF.

Comments on this clone: The read falls 3 residues short of the CDR3 end, and the missing part is taken from the germline J gene. This chain uses TRBV20-1 with TRBJ1-3, with D possibly TRBD1 on 6 matching bases. In germline, CDR1 is DFQATT, CDR2 SNEGSKA (reference sequence). This CDR3 has 15 residues. V shed 3 bases and J shed 8 bases, with 20 bases lying between them. The CDR3 DNA, read in part, is TGCAGTGCTAGTCGCCAGGGGTCCTTATTCCACACC. Translated: CSASRQGSLFHT. The entire CDR3 sequence reads CSASRQGSLFHTIYF.

As to this clone: The read falls 3 residues short of the CDR3 end, and the missing part is taken from the germline J gene. This chain links TRBV11-3 with TRBJ2-1; D is possibly TRBD1 (6 bases). The CDR3 length is 15 residues. CDR1 is SGHNT and CDR2 is YENEEA in the germline V gene. Trimming took 5 bases from V and 4 from J, leaving 15 bases between them. The sequenced CDR3 bases are TGTGCCAGCAGCCTCCGGGACAAAGATTACAATGAG. Protein: CASSLRDKDYNE. In full, the CDR3 reads CASSLRDKDYNEQFF.

Regarding this clone: Read sequence stops 3 residues before the CDR3 end, and the germline J gene provides the missing end. This chain uses TRBV7-6 with TRBJ2-7, with D possibly being TRBD1 (6 bases). CDR3 length equals 14 residues. Germline CDR1 reads SGHVS; CDR2 reads FNYEAQ. V was clipped by 1 base and J by 4 bases, with 11 bases between them. CDR3 in amino acids: CASSLGDNVYEQYF. The covered CDR3 bases are TGTGCCAGCAGCTTAGGGGACAACGTATACGAG.